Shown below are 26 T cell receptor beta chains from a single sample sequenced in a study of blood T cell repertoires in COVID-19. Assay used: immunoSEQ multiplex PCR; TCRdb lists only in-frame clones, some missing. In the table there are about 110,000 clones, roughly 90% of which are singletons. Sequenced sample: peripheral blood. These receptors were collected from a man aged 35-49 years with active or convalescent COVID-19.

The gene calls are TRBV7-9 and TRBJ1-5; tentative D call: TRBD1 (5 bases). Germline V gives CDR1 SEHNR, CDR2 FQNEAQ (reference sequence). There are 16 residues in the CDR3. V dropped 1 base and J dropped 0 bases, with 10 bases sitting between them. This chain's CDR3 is CASSLVGQGSNQPQHF. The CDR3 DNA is TGTGCCAGCAGCTTAGTGGGTCAGGGTAGCAATCAGCCCCAGCATTTT.

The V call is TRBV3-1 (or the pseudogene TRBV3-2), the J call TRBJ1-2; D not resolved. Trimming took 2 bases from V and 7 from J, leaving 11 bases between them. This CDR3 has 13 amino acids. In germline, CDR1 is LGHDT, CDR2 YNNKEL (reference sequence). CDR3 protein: CASSQLATFGYTF. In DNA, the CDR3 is TGTGCCAGCAGCCAATTAGCGACGTTTGGCTACACCTTC.

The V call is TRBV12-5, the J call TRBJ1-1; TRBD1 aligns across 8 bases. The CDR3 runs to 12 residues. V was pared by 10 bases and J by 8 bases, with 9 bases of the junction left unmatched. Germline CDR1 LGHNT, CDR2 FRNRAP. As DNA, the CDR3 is TGTGCTACCTCTCCCGGACAGGGCGAAGCTTTCTTT. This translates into CATSPGQGEAFF.

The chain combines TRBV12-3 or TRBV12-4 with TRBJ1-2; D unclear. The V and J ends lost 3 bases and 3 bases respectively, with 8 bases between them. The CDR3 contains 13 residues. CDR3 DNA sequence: TGTGCCAGCAGTTTCCCCAGTTACTATGGCTACACCTTC. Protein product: CASSFPSYYGYTF.

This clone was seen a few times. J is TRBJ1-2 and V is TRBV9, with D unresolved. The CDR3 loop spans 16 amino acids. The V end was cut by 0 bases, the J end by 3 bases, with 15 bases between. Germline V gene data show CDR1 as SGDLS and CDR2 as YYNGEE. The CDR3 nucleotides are TGTGCCAGCAGCGTAGTGAGGGTACAGTGGGACTATGGCTACACCTTC. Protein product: CASSVVRVQWDYGYTF. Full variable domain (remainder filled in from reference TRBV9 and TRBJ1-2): DSGVTQTPKHLITATGQRVTLRCSPRSGDLSVYWYQQSLDQGLQFLIQYYNGEERAKGNILERFSAQQFPDLHSELNLSSLELGDSALYFCASSVVRVQWDYGYTFGSGTRLTVV.

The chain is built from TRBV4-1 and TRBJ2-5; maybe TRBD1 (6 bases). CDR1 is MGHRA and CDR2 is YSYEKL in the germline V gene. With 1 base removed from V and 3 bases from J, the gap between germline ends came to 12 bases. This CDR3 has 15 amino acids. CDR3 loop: CASSQGTAPKETQYF. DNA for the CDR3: TGCGCCAGCAGCCAAGGGACAGCTCCCAAAGAGACCCAGTACTTC.

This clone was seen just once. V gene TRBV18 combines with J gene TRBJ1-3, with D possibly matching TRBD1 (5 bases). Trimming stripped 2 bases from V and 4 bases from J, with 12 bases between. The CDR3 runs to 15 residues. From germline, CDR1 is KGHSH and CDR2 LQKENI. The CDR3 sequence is CASSPAGQGGNTIYF. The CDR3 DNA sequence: TGTGCCAGCTCACCAGCAGGGCAAGGAGGAAACACCATATATTTT.

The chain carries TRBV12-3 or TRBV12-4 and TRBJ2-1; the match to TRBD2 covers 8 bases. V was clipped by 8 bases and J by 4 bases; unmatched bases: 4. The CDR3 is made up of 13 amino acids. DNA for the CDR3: TGTGCCAGCCAGCGGGAGAGGTACAATGAGCAGTTCTTC. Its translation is CASQRERYNEQFF.

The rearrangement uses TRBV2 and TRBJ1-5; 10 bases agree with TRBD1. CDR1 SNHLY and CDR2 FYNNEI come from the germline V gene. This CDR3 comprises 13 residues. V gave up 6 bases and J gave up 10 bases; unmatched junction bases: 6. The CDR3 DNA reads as TGTGCCAGCAGCGACAGGGGGCGAGAACCCCAGCATTTT. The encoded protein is CASSDRGREPQHF.

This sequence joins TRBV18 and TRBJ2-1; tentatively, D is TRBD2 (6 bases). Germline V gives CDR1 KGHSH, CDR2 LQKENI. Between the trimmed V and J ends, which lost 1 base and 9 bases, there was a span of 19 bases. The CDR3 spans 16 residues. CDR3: CASSPHAPMEGSEQFF. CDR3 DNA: TGTGCCAGCTCACCACACGCCCCAATGGAGGGGAGTGAGCAGTTCTTC. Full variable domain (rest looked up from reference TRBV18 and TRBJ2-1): NAGVMQNPRHLVRRRGQEARLRCSPMKGHSHVYWYRQLPEEGLKFMVYLQKENIIDESGMPKERFSAEFPKEGPSILRIQQVVRGDSAAYFCASSPHAPMEGSEQFFGPGTRLTVL.

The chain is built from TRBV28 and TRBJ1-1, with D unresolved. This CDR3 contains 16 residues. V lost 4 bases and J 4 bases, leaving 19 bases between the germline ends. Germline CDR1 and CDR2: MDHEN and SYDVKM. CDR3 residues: CASSSPAPSLGTEAFF. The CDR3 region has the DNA TGTGCCAGCAGTTCCCCCGCGCCTAGTCTGGGCACTGAAGCTTTCTTT.

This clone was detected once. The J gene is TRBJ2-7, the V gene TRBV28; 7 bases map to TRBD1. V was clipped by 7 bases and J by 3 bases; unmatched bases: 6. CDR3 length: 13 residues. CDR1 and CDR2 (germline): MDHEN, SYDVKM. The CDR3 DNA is TGTGCCAGCACTATAGACAGGGTCTACGAGCAGTACTTC. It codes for CASTIDRVYEQYF. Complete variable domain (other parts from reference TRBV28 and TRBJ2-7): DVKVTQSSRYLVKRTGEKVFLECVQDMDHENMFWYRQDPGLGLRLIYFSYDVKMKEKGDIPEGYSVSREKKERFSLILESASTNQTSMYLCASTIDRVYEQYFGPGTRLTVT.

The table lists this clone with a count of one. The CDR3 protein is CASSAPVRAASGNTIYF. CDR3 sequence (DNA): TGCGCCAGCAGTGCCCCGGTGAGGGCGGCCTCTGGAAACACCATATATTTT. This chain connects TRBV10-1 to TRBJ1-3; D is uncertain. Germline V gene lookup returns CDR1 WNHNN and CDR2 SYGVQD (reference sequence). The length of the CDR3 is 17 residues. Trimming took off 4 bases at V and 0 bases at J, with 16 bases between the two ends.

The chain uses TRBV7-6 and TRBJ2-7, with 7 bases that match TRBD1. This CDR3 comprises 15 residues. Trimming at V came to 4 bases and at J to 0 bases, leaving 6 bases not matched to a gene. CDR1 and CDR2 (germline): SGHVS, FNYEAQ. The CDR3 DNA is TGTGCCAGCAGCTCGATGACAGGGAACTCCTACGAGCAGTACTTC. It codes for CASSSMTGNSYEQYF.

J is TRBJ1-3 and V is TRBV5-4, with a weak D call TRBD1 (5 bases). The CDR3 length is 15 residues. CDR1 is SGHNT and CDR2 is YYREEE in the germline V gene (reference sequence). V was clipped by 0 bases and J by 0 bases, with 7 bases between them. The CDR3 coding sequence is TGTGCCAGCAGCTTGGGGACAACCTCTGGAAACACCATATATTTT. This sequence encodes CASSLGTTSGNTIYF.

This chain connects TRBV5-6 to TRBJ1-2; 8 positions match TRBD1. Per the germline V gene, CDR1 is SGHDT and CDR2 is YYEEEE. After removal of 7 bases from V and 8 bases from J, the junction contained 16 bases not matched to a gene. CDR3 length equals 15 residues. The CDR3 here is CASVLSFQGARGYTF. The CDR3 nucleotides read TGTGCCAGCGTTCTCTCGTTCCAGGGGGCGCGGGGCTACACCTTC.

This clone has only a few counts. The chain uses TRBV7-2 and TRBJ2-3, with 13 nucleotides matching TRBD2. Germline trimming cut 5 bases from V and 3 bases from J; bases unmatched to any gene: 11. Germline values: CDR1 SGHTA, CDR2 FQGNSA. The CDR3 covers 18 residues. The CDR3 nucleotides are TGTGCCAGCAGCAGAACTAGCGGGAGGGCCCTTGGGACAGATACGCAGTATTTT. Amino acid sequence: CASSRTSGRALGTDTQYF.

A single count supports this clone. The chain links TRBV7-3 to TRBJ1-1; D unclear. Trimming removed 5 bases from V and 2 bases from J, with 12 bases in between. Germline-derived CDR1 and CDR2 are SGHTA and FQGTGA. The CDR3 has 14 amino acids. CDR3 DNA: TGTGCCAGCAGCCGGGGTCCCTCTAACACTGAAGCTTTCTTT. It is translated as CASSRGPSNTEAFF.

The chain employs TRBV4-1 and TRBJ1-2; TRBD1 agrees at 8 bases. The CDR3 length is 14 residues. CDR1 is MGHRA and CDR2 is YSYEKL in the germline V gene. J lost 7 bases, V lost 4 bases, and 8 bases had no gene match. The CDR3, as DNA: TGCGCCAGCAGCCCAAGGACAGGGAGTAGTGGCTACACCTTC. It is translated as CASSPRTGSSGYTF.

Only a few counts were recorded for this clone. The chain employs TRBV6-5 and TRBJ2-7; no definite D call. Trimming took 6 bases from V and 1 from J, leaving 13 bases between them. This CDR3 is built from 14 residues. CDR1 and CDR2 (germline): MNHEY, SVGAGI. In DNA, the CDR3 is TGTGCCAGCAGCCCGAGACTGGATTCCTACGAGCAGTACTTC. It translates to CASSPRLDSYEQYF.

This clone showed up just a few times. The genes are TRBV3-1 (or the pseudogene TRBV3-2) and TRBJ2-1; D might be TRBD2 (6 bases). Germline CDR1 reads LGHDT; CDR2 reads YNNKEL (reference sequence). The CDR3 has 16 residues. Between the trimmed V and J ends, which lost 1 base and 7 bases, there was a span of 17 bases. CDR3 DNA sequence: TGTGCCAGCAGCCAAGTGGAGGGTCGCGGGCCGAATGAGCAGTTCTTC. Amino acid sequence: CASSQVEGRGPNEQFF.

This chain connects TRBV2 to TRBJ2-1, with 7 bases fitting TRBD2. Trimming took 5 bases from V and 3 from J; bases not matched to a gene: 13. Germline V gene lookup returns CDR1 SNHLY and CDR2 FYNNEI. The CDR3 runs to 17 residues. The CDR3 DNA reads TGTGCCAGCAGTAGTTCCGGAGCGGGAATCGGCTACAATGAGCAGTTCTTC. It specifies CASSSSGAGIGYNEQFF.

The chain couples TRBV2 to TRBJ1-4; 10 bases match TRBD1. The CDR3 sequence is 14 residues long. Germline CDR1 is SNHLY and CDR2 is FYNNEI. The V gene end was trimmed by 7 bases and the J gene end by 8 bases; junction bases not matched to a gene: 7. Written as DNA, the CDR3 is TGTGCCAGCATCTGGGGACAGGGGCAGGAAAAACTGTTTTTT. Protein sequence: CASIWGQGQEKLFF.

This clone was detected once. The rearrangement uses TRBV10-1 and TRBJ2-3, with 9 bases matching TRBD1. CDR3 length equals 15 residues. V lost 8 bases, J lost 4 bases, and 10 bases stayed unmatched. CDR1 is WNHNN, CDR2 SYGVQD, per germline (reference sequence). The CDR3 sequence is CASAQPGQGPDTQYF. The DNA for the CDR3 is TGCGCCAGCGCCCAACCGGGACAGGGACCAGATACGCAGTATTTT.

The CDR3 bases are TGTGCCAGCAGTGAATTATATAAGGAGAGCTACACCTTC. It codes for CASSELYKESYTF. The chain has TRBV25-1 and TRBJ1-2; D remains ambiguous. The germline gives CDR1 MGHDK, CDR2 SYGVNS. V lost 1 base to trimming and J lost 9 bases, with 12 bases between them. The CDR3 covers 13 residues.

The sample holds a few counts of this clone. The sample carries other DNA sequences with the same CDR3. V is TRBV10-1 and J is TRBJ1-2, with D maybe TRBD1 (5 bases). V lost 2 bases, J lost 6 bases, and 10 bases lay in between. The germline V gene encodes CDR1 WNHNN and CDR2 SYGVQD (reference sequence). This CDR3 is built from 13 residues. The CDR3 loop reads CASSESQGHGYTF. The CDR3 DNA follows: TGCGCCAGCAGTGAGAGCCAGGGCCATGGCTACACCTTC.